The sequence of this T cell receptor beta chain was determined in a study of Ad26.COV2.S vaccination and SARS-CoV-2 variants. The CDR3 is 16 residues long. V lost 2 bases, J lost 2 bases, and 16 bases lay in between. Germline V gene sequence: CDR1 MNHEY, CDR2 SVGEGT. Sample treatment: around 19 received Ad26.COV2.S at low or high dose, single or two shots; five or six received placebo; per-sample allocation not given. Sample collection was performed on day 63 after the first vaccine or placebo injection. Expressing Wuhan-strain SARS-CoV-2 spike, an Ad26 vector served as the vaccine. Sequenced by immunoSEQ multiplex PCR; TCRdb stores in-frame clones only, minus some. This table holds about 330,000 clones, 75% to 90% found once. Study-level findings and limits: Researchers reported similar non-spike TCR breadth in vaccine and placebo recipients. There was a possibility that the TCR breadth and depth analyses underestimated total T cell responses.

Notes on this clone: The antigen is undetermined.

The clonotype originates from a person aged 18-60 years who received the Ad26.COV2.S COVID-19 vaccine or a placebo. The source material was peripheral blood, sampled in a trial of Ad26.COV2.S vaccine versus placebo. The chain is built from TRBV6-2 or TRBV6-3 and TRBJ2-7; D possibly uses TRBD1 or TRBD2 (6 bases each). The CDR3 reads CASSYPGAKGTYEQYV. The CDR3 DNA reads as TGTGCCAGCAGTTACCCGGGGGCTAAGGGAACCTACGAGCAGTACGTC.